Listed below are T cell receptor beta chains from one sample, sequenced in a study of cytomegalovirus exposure and HLA in healthy donors. Sequencing was performed with immunoSEQ multiplex PCR; in TCRdb, only in-frame clones are kept and a portion is missing. The sample lists 160,000 or so clones; over 80% were seen once. Source material: PBMCs. Receptor source: a woman younger than 30 in good health and CMV-seronegative. Both conserved end residues are part of each CDR3.

len: 14
v_gene: TRBV7-9
j_gene: TRBJ1-2
CDR3aa: CASSLGQGAGGYTF

len: 13
v_gene: TRBV28
j_gene: TRBJ1-1
CDR3aa: CASTPDRDIEAFF

len: 16
v_gene: TRBV5-1
j_gene: TRBJ1-1
CDR3aa: CASSLKTGSRNTEAFF

len: 13
v_gene: TRBV28
j_gene: TRBJ1-1
CDR3aa: CASSESRNTEAFF

len: 17
v_gene: TRBV19
j_gene: TRBJ1-5
CDR3aa: CASSITAARSRVGPQHF

len: 15
v_gene: TRBV9
j_gene: TRBJ1-2
CDR3aa: CASSAATGSHYGYTF

len: 14
v_gene: TRBV6-1
j_gene: TRBJ2-7
CDR3aa: CASRGSTGTYEQYF

len: 14
v_gene: TRBV11-2
j_gene: TRBJ1-2
CDR3aa: CASSFTAPNYGYTF

len: 16
v_gene: TRBV7-6
j_gene: TRBJ2-3
CDR3aa: CASSLSGGMSTDTQYF

len: 15
v_gene: TRBV2
j_gene: TRBJ1-4
CDR3aa: CASMTHPGANEKLFF

len: 15
v_gene: TRBV21-1
j_gene: TRBJ2-7
CDR3aa: CASSYRDRGNYEQYF

len: 12
v_gene: TRBV11-2
j_gene: TRBJ1-1
CDR3aa: CASRPETAEAFF

len: 15
v_gene: TRBV19
j_gene: TRBJ2-7
CDR3aa: CASSIAGAGTWEQYF

len: 16
v_gene: TRBV11-2
j_gene: TRBJ2-7
CDR3aa: CASSPGGIAGGYEQYF

len: 14
v_gene: TRBV30
j_gene: TRBJ1-2
CDR3aa: CAWSSRSRSPGYTF

len: 13
v_gene: TRBV5-1
j_gene: TRBJ2-7
CDR3aa: CASSLRSGREQYF

len: 17
v_gene: TRBV2
j_gene: TRBJ2-2
CDR3aa: CASSATTYSGGTGELFF

len: 16
v_gene: TRBV6-4
j_gene: TRBJ2-3
CDR3aa: CASSDIIAGDTDTQYF

len: 14
v_gene: TRBV30
j_gene: TRBJ1-4
CDR3aa: CAWSPHSTNEKLFF

len: 11
v_gene: TRBV30
j_gene: TRBJ2-2
CDR3aa: CAWSLTGELFF

len: 16
v_gene: TRBV5-4
j_gene: TRBJ2-2
CDR3aa: CASSFLAGGNTGELFF

len: 14
v_gene: TRBV6-5
j_gene: TRBJ2-3
CDR3aa: CASSIQGSTDTQYF

len: 16
v_gene: TRBV19
j_gene: TRBJ2-2
CDR3aa: CASNSPGSPNTGELFF

len: 13
v_gene: TRBV5-1
j_gene: TRBJ2-5
CDR3aa: CASSRGGSETQYF

len: 14
v_gene: TRBV11-2
j_gene: TRBJ1-1
CDR3aa: CASSVYRDNTEAFF

len: 12
v_gene: TRBV28
j_gene: TRBJ1-2
CDR3aa: CASSLLGGGYTF

len: 16
v_gene: TRBV30
j_gene: TRBJ2-5
CDR3aa: CACTRGGGAPRETQYF

len: 13
v_gene: TRBV30
j_gene: TRBJ2-4
CDR3aa: CAWSVGGPNIQYF

len: 13
v_gene: TRBV27
j_gene: TRBJ1-5
CDR3aa: CASAGIGNQPQHF

len: 15
v_gene: TRBV5-1
j_gene: TRBJ1-1
CDR3aa: CASRYRGTENTEAFF

len: 16
v_gene: TRBV7-8
j_gene: TRBJ2-3
CDR3aa: CASSLAGAGGGDTQYF

len: 14
v_gene: TRBV19
j_gene: TRBJ1-2
CDR3aa: CASSIDPLDKGYTF

len: 17
v_gene: TRBV19
j_gene: TRBJ1-1
CDR3aa: CASSMGGGGVRNTEAFF

len: 15
v_gene: TRBV5-6
j_gene: TRBJ2-7
CDR3aa: CASSFGQGLIYEQYF

len: 15
v_gene: TRBV25-1
j_gene: TRBJ2-3
CDR3aa: CASSHRSGGADTQYF

len: 17
v_gene: TRBV11-2
j_gene: TRBJ2-7
CDR3aa: CASSLETHRVVPYEQYF

len: 15
v_gene: TRBV19
j_gene: TRBJ1-2
CDR3aa: CASSIGDMGVYGYTF

len: 14
v_gene: TRBV11-2
j_gene: TRBJ2-7
CDR3aa: CASSHSQGDYEQYF

len: 17
v_gene: TRBV5-6
j_gene: TRBJ1-4
CDR3aa: CASRRDREISTNEKLFF

len: 14
v_gene: TRBV27
j_gene: TRBJ2-3
CDR3aa: CASSYFRTSDTQYF

len: 15
v_gene: TRBV6-1
j_gene: TRBJ2-1
CDR3aa: CASSGVAGGYNEQFF

len: 12
v_gene: TRBV6-5
j_gene: TRBJ1-2
CDR3aa: CASSPDRRGYTF

len: 12
v_gene: TRBV6-1
j_gene: TRBJ1-2
CDR3aa: CASSTIGQGYTF

len: 17
v_gene: TRBV2
j_gene: TRBJ2-2
CDR3aa: CASRSRLAGTNTGELFF